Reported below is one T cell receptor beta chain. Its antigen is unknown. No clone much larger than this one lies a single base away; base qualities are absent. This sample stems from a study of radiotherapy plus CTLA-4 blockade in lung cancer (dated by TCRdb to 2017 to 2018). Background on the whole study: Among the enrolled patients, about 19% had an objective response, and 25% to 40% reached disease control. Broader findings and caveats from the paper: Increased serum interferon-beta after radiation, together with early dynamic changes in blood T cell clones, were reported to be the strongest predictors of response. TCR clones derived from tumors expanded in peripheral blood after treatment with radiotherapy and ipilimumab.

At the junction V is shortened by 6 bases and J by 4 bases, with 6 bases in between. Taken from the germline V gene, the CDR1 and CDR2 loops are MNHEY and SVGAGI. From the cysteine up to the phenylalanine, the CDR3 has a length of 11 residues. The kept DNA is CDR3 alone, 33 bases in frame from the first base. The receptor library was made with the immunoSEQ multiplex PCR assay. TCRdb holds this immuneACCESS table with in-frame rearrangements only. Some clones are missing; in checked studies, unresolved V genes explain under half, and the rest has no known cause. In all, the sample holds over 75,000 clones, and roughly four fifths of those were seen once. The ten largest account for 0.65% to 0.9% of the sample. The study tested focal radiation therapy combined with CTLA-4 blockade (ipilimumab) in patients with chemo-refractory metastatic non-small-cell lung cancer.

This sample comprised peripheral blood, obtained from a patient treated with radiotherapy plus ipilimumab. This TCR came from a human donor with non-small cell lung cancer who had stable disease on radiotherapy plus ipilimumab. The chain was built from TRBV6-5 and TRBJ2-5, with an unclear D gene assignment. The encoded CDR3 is CASRGSETQYF. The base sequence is TGTGCCAGCAGGGGGTCAGAGACCCAGTACTTC.